A selection of T cell receptor beta chains follows, all from one sample in a study of tumor and adjacent non-tumor tissue in lung cancer. TCRdb ran MiXCR on the multiplex PCR reads and lists one entry per CDR3 protein. This table holds some 95,000 distinct CDR3 sequences, 75% to 85% found once. The sample taken for sequencing was distant non-tumor lung tissue. The receptors shown here come from a man aged 55 to 70 with small cell lung cancer. Each CDR3 is given with its conserved first and last residue. D genes are given only for firm matches. The listing skips clone size in some rows; elsewhere it reads once, few, many or a size class.

CDR3,DNA,size,D,V,J
CASSLVQSDAGELLF,TGTGCCAGCAGCTTGGTACAGTCGGACGCCGGGGAGCTGCTTTTT,NA,NA,TRBV5-5,TRBJ2-2
CASSYSGRKYEQFF,TGTGCCAGCAGTTACAGCGGGAGAAAGTATGAGCAGTTCTTC,many,TRBD2,TRBV12-3/TRBV12-4,TRBJ2-1
CDCHRLAGADTQHF,TGTGACTGCCACCGACTAGCGGGAGCAGATACGCAGCATTTT,NA,NA,TRBV11-2,TRBJ1-5
CVCSPINLGTEAFF,TGTGTCTGCAGCCCGATCAACTTGGGAACTGAAGCTTTCTTT,NA,NA,TRBV14,TRBJ1-1
CASSLGVAVGYYYKEQFF,TGCGCCAGCAGCTTAGGAGTAGCGGTAGGCTACTACTACAAAGAGCAGTTCTTC,NA,NA,TRBV11-2,TRBJ2-1
CAWTKKPPRSGNIIYF,TGTGCCTGGACCAAAAAGCCACCCCGGTCTGGAAACATCATATATTTT,NA,NA,TRBV30,TRBJ1-3
CASSVGTGRAYEQYF,TGTGCCAGCAGCGTAGGGACAGGGAGGGCCTACGAGCAGTATTTC,NA,NA,TRBV9,TRBJ2-7
CSVESVWETQYF,TGCAGCGTTGAGTCAGTTTGGGAGACCCAGTACTTC,NA,NA,TRBV29-1,TRBJ2-5
CASCTWKGKNQPQYF,TGTGCCAGCTGTACTTGGAAGGGCAAGAATCAGCCCCAGTATTTT,once,NA,TRBV6-1,TRBJ2-3
CGANSGELFF,TGTGGGGCGAACTCCGGGGAGCTGTTTTTT,NA,NA,TRBV29-1,TRBJ2-2
CASRQDSFTESFF,TGTGCCAGCAGACAGGACAGCTTCACTGAATCTTTCTTT,NA,NA,TRBV6-2/TRBV6-3,TRBJ1-1
CNGLEGEQYF,TGTAACGGACTAGAGGGCGAGCAGTACTTC,NA,TRBD2,TRBV29-1,TRBJ2-7
CASRLMDSEETQYF,TGTGCCAGCAGATTAATGGACAGCGAAGAGACACAGTACTTC,NA,NA,TRBV12-3/TRBV12-4,TRBJ2-5
CASNGGSSYEQNF,TGTGCCAGCAACGGTGGGAGTTCATACGAGCAGAACTTC,NA,NA,TRBV6-2/TRBV6-3,TRBJ2-7
CANSLGTSASYNEQFF,TGCGCCAACAGCTTGGGAACTAGCGCATCTTACAATGAGCAGTTCTTC,NA,TRBD2,TRBV5-1,TRBJ2-1
CASSPPGRRANEQFF,TGTGCCAGCAGTCCCCCAGGTAGGAGGGCCAATGAGCAGTTCTTC,NA,NA,TRBV12-3/TRBV12-4,TRBJ2-1
CDSSRGDRYTGELFF,TGTGACAGCAGCCGAGGAGACAGGTACACCGGGGAGCTGTTTTTC,NA,NA,TRBV5-5,TRBJ2-2
CASSQVLTGGSNGYTF,TGCGCCAGCAGCCAAGTACTAACAGGGGGCAGTAATGGCTACACCTTC,NA,TRBD1,TRBV4-1,TRBJ1-2
CSSRPDSGGCTF,TGTTCCAGCAGGCCCGACTCCGGTGGCTGCACCTTC,NA,NA,TRBV6-6,TRBJ1-2
CASSSHDKTYNGQFF,TGTGCCAGCAGCTCTCATGACAAAACCTACAATGGGCAGTTCTTC,NA,NA,TRBV11-1,TRBJ2-1
CASSYYGGVANEEFF,TGTGCCAGCAGTTACTATGGGGGAGTGGCTAATGAGGAGTTCTTC,NA,NA,TRBV6-5,TRBJ2-1
CASSLARGGWCHGYTF,TGTGCTAGCAGCTTAGCCAGGGGCGGGTGGTGCCATGGCTACACCTTC,few,NA,TRBV7-7,TRBJ1-2
CSVEYLRGESQYF,TGCAGCGTTGAATATCTGAGGGGAGAGTCCCAGTACTTC,NA,NA,TRBV29-1,TRBJ2-5
CVSSLDQATQYHNEQFF,TGTGTCAGCAGCTTGGATCAGGCGACCCAGTACCACAATGAGCAGTTTTTC,NA,NA,TRBV5-4,TRBJ2-1
CASSSRTSGTNTGGLFF,TGCGCCAGCAGCTCCCGGACTAGCGGGACGAACACAGGGGGGTTGTTTTTT,NA,TRBD2,TRBV4-1,TRBJ2-2
CASRIGGSTDTQYF,TGTGCCAGCAGAATTGGCGGCAGCACAGATACGCAGTATTTT,medium-sized,NA,TRBV12-3/TRBV12-4,TRBJ2-3
CTSGSPAAVNEQFF,TGTACTAGTGGTTCCCCCGCCGCCGTCAATGAGCAGTTCTTC,NA,NA,TRBV12-5,TRBJ2-1
CASNSESRTSGSGNGQFF,TGTGCCAGCAACTCAGAATCGAGGACTAGCGGGAGTGGTAATGGGCAATTCTTC,NA,TRBD2,TRBV11-1,TRBJ2-1
CTSSLRLEGRLNTEAFF,TGTACCAGCTCCCTTCGGCTTGAGGGGAGGTTGAACACTGAAGCTTTCTTT,NA,NA,TRBV18,TRBJ1-1
CVSSQGGSRAGVRSYNEQFF,TGCGTCAGCAGCCAAGGGGGATCCCGAGCGGGAGTTAGGTCCTACAATGAACAGTTCTTC,NA,TRBD2,TRBV4-1,TRBJ2-1
CASSLARVRNTIYF,TGCGCCAGCAGCTTGGCCCGTGTGAGGAACACCATATATTTT,once,NA,TRBV5-1,TRBJ1-3
CASSLDNSGYNEQFF,TGTGCCAGCAGCCTAGACAATAGCGGATACAATGAGCAGTTCTTC,NA,NA,TRBV11-2,TRBJ2-1
CSAPGLVRLEQFF,TGCAGCGCACCGGGACTAGTGAGACTAGAGCAGTTCTTC,NA,TRBD2,TRBV29-1,TRBJ2-1
CSAETGTSGGQGTQYF,TGCAGTGCTGAAACCGGGACTAGCGGGGGTCAAGGGACCCAGTACTTC,NA,TRBD2,TRBV20-1,TRBJ2-5
CAAYGPPNTQYF,TGCGCCGCCTATGGGCCCCCAAATACGCAGTATTTT,few,NA,TRBV10-2,TRBJ2-3
CASMIAGAPMEQYF,TGTGCCAGCATGATAGCGGGAGCTCCTATGGAACAGTACTTC,NA,TRBD2,TRBV6-2/TRBV6-3,TRBJ2-7
CVSSSARGNIIYF,TGTGTCAGCAGTTCAGCCAGAGGAAACATCATATATTTT,NA,NA,TRBV12-3/TRBV12-4,TRBJ1-3
CASSSIPGFYGYTF,TGTGCCAGCAGCTCGATCCCGGGATTCTATGGCTACACCTTC,many,NA,TRBV7-8,TRBJ1-2
CASSEASSGLGETQYF,TGTGCCAGCAGTGAAGCCTCTAGCGGGTTAGGAGAGACCCAGTATTTC,NA,TRBD2,TRBV6-1,TRBJ2-5
CASRQYSNQSQHF,TGTGCCAGCAGACAGTATAGCAATCAGTCCCAGCATTTT,NA,NA,TRBV12-3/TRBV12-4,TRBJ1-5
CASTRDRTGELFF,TGTGCCAGTACTAGGGACCGCACCGGGGAGTTGTTTTTT,NA,NA,TRBV6-5,TRBJ2-2
CTSSLSGSGNEQFF,TGTACCAGCAGTTTAAGTGGGAGCGGTAATGAGCAGTTCTTC,once,NA,TRBV12-3/TRBV12-4,TRBJ2-1
CPSNTTGLGEQFF,TGTCCCAGCAATACCACAGGGCTAGGTGAGCAGTTCTTC,NA,NA,TRBV28,TRBJ2-1
CASSPGLYNEQFF,TGTGCCAGCAGTCCAGGGCTCTACAATGAGCAGTTCTTC,many,NA,TRBV6-6,TRBJ2-1
CASTPDYLYQETQHF,TGTGCCAGCACCCCGGACTACCTGTATCAAGAGACCCAGCACTTC,NA,NA,TRBV6-5,TRBJ2-5
CAISYSIWGLADNEQFF,TGTGCCATCAGTTACTCTATCTGGGGACTAGCGGACAATGAGCAGTTTTTC,NA,TRBD2,TRBV6-5,TRBJ2-1
CANSPKLAGGPGEQYF,TGCGCCAACAGCCCTAAACTAGCGGGAGGGCCCGGGGAGCAGTACTTC,NA,TRBD2,TRBV4-1,TRBJ2-7
CRARYASYEQYF,TGCCGCGCCCGGTATGCCTCCTACGAGCAGTACTTC,NA,NA,TRBV29-1,TRBJ2-7
CASSPLGDREQFF,TGTGCCAGCAGCCCACTTGGGGACAGGGAGCAGTTCTTC,few,TRBD1,TRBV7-8,TRBJ2-1
CASSSGGRASEKLFF,TGTGCCAGCAGCTCGGGAGGGAGGGCAAGTGAAAAATTGTTTTTT,NA,NA,TRBV11-2,TRBJ1-4
CASREGTGGTDTQYF,TGTGCCAGCAGGGAGGGGACTGGCGGAACAGATACACAGTATTTT,NA,NA,TRBV5-5,TRBJ2-3
CSAAETETGGFSPLHF,TGCAGTGCTGCCGAGACGGAGACAGGGGGATTTTCACCACTCCACTTT,NA,TRBD1,TRBV20-1,TRBJ1-6
CVSSPGEGASEKLFF,TGTGTCAGCAGCCCGGGAGAGGGGGCGAGTGAAAAACTGTTTTTT,once,TRBD1,TRBV11-2,TRBJ1-4
CVSSFGRQGSEKLFF,TGTGTCAGCAGTTTCGGTCGACAGGGCAGTGAAAAACTGTTTTTT,few,TRBD1,TRBV6-1,TRBJ1-4
CTSSLVGTTEAFF,TGTACTAGCAGCTTGGTTGGGACCACTGAAGCTTTCTTT,NA,NA,TRBV5-5,TRBJ1-1